A selection of T cell receptor beta chains follows, all from one sample in a study of T cell responses to AZD1222 COVID-19 vaccine. Data came from immunoSEQ multiplex PCR; TCRdb stores just in-frame clones and leaves some out. This sample has about 120,000 clones, with around 89% found just once. The input for sequencing was peripheral blood, taken 28 days after the second AZD1222 dose. All receptors derive from an adult who received the AZD1222 COVID-19 vaccine. Each CDR3 is given without its conserved first and last residue.

J gene | V gene | CDR3 protein
TRBJ2-7 | TRBV13 | ASSPSAWGSNEQY
TRBJ2-3 | TRBV6-4 | ASSVVAGSTDTQY
TRBJ2-7 | TRBV5-4 | ASSLSDEQY
TRBJ2-7 | TRBV28 | ASSLYGGSYEQY
TRBJ1-1 | TRBV30 | AWSDLHPGRITEAF
TRBJ2-5 | TRBV7-9 | ASSLVAGGPETQY
TRBJ1-1 | TRBV14 | ASSQVGQGSQTEAF
TRBJ2-7 | TRBV7-2 | ASSFPEGQGVTYEQY
TRBJ2-3 | TRBV5-1 | ASSLYLAGADTQY
TRBJ2-7 | TRBV28 | ASSLRGYEQY
TRBJ1-2 | TRBV7-3 | ASSPRQGSLYGYT